A selection of T cell receptor beta chains follows, all from one sample in a study of blood T cell repertoires in COVID-19. Some clones are missing from TCRdb's copy, which holds only in-frame ones; the method was immunoSEQ multiplex PCR. The sample includes around 300,000 clones, approximately 86% of them seen just once. The sample comprised PBMCs or T cells enriched from blood (not recorded which). These receptors all stem from a woman aged 25 to 39 who had recovered from COVID-19. Both conserved end residues are part of each CDR3. A D gene is named only where the DNA matches it firmly. Only some rows state a clone size, as once, few, many or a class for expanded clones.

size	V	D	J	CDR3	DNA
NA	TRBV10-3	NA	TRBJ1-1	CAISGEGKNTEAFF	TGTGCCATCAGTGGGGAGGGGAAGAACACTGAAGCTTTCTTT
NA	TRBV18	TRBD1	TRBJ1-5	CASSPRLGQFNQPQHF	TGTGCCAGCTCCCCGAGGTTGGGACAGTTCAATCAGCCCCAGCATTTT
NA	TRBV7-9	NA	TRBJ2-7	CASSGSSLDSSYEQYF	TGTGCCAGCAGCGGTAGTTCCCTGGACAGTTCCTACGAGCAGTACTTC
NA	TRBV7-2	NA	TRBJ1-3	CASRDDLRGSGNTIYF	TGTGCCAGCAGGGACGATTTAAGGGGCTCTGGAAACACCATATATTTT
NA	TRBV7-2	NA	TRBJ1-1	CASSLTGVNTEAFF	TGTGCCAGCAGCTTGACAGGAGTGAACACTGAAGCTTTCTTT
NA	TRBV6-5	NA	TRBJ1-3	CASSSRQLPGNTIYF	TGTGCCAGCAGTTCTAGACAGTTACCGGGAAACACCATATATTTT
NA	TRBV19	NA	TRBJ1-6	CASAGTRPSPLHF	TGTGCCAGCGCCGGGACTCGACCTTCACCCCTCCACTTT
NA	TRBV27	NA	TRBJ2-7	CASSPQGVIGYEQYF	TGTGCCAGCAGTCCACAGGGAGTAATTGGCTACGAGCAGTACTTC
NA	TRBV7-9	NA	TRBJ1-2	CASSLGSGGYTF	TGTGCCAGCAGCTTAGGATCGGGGGGCTACACCTTC
NA	TRBV2	TRBD1	TRBJ1-5	CASKGRGDIQPQHF	TGTGCCAGCAAAGGCAGGGGGGATATTCAGCCCCAGCATTTT
NA	TRBV11-2	NA	TRBJ2-3	CASSLVSATITDTQYF	TGTGCCAGCAGCTTAGTTTCTGCAACAATCACAGATACGCAGTATTTT
NA	TRBV5-1	NA	TRBJ2-2	CASSLLVQGNTGELFF	TGCGCCAGCAGCTTATTGGTACAGGGAAACACCGGGGAGCTGTTTTTT
NA	TRBV28	NA	TRBJ1-1	CASSLVGQSMNTEAFF	TGTGCCAGCAGTTTAGTGGGACAATCCATGAACACTGAAGCTTTCTTT
NA	TRBV19	NA	TRBJ1-2	CASSTGQIETTNYGYTF	TGTGCCAGTAGTACAGGACAGATAGAAACTACTAACTATGGCTACACCTTC
NA	TRBV24-1	TRBD2	TRBJ2-1	CATSDPTRARGGGNEQFF	TGTGCCACCAGTGACCCGACCCGCGCGCGGGGGGGAGGTAATGAGCAGTTCTTC
few	TRBV24-1	TRBD1	TRBJ1-1	CATSDRGREAFF	TGTGCCACCAGTGACAGGGGGCGTGAAGCTTTCTTT
NA	TRBV29-1	NA	TRBJ1-1	CSVSIGARAFF	TGCAGCGTCTCGATAGGGGCTCGAGCTTTCTTT
NA	TRBV5-4	TRBD1	TRBJ1-1	CASSQRDRGQNTEAFF	TGTGCCAGCAGCCAGAGAGATAGGGGGCAAAACACTGAAGCTTTCTTT
NA	TRBV27	NA	TRBJ1-5	CASSLLSGNQPQHF	TGTGCCAGCAGTTTATTAAGCGGCAATCAGCCCCAGCATTTT
NA	TRBV29-1	NA	TRBJ1-2	CSPYGLLSHNYGYTF	TGCAGCCCTTACGGACTGTTGTCCCATAACTATGGCTACACCTTC
NA	TRBV10-3	TRBD1	TRBJ2-6	CAINGQGKSGANVLTF	TGTGCCATCAACGGACAGGGGAAGTCTGGGGCCAACGTCCTGACTTTC
once	TRBV11-2	NA	TRBJ1-4	CASSRTPTNEKLFF	TGTGCCAGCAGCCGGACACCAACTAATGAAAAACTGTTTTTT
NA	TRBV19	NA	TRBJ1-5	CASREGRMGDQPQHF	TGTGCCAGTAGGGAGGGACGGATGGGGGATCAGCCCCAGCATTTT
NA	TRBV6-5	NA	TRBJ1-2	CASTTPGSPLGYTF	TGTGCCAGCACCACGCCGGGGAGCCCACTCGGCTACACCTTC
NA	TRBV5-1	TRBD1	TRBJ2-7	CASHPQGASYEQYF	TGCGCCAGCCATCCACAGGGGGCCTCCTACGAGCAGTACTTC
NA	TRBV4-1	TRBD1	TRBJ1-4	CASSIRQGATNEKLFF	TGCGCCAGCAGCATTAGACAGGGCGCGACTAATGAAAAACTGTTTTTT
few	TRBV28	NA	TRBJ2-2	CASSSAGGYSTGELFF	TGTGCCAGCAGTTCCGCAGGGGGGTATAGCACCGGGGAGCTGTTTTTT
NA	TRBV7-3	NA	TRBJ1-2	CASSSQPGHSGYGYTF	TGTGCCAGCAGCTCACAACCAGGGCATTCTGGATATGGCTACACCTTC
NA	TRBV28	TRBD1	TRBJ1-4	CASSPTGGYEKLFF	TGTGCCAGCAGCCCCACAGGGGGCTACGAAAAACTGTTTTTT
NA	TRBV27	NA	TRBJ1-1	CASSLPGLKGTEAFF	TGTGCCAGCAGTTTGCCAGGGTTGAAGGGGACTGAAGCTTTCTTT
NA	TRBV19	NA	TRBJ2-1	CASTWQEGYNEQFF	TGTGCCAGTACTTGGCAGGAGGGATACAATGAGCAGTTCTTC
NA	TRBV9	NA	TRBJ2-3	CASSPGTPTDTQYF	TGTGCCAGCAGCCCCGGGACACCCACAGATACGCAGTATTTT
NA	TRBV11-3	NA	TRBJ2-7	CASSLVQGSNEQYF	TGTGCCAGCAGCTTAGTCCAGGGTAGTAACGAGCAGTACTTC
NA	TRBV18	NA	TRBJ2-7	CASSNLTGNEQYF	TGTGCCAGCTCAAACCTAACAGGGAATGAGCAGTACTTC
NA	TRBV18	NA	TRBJ2-7	CASSPVGLHEQYF	TGTGCCAGCTCACCCGTTGGGCTCCACGAGCAGTACTTC
NA	TRBV7-2	NA	TRBJ2-3	CASSSRIFGVPDTQYF	TGTGCCAGCAGCTCGAGAATCTTCGGGGTGCCAGATACGCAGTATTTT
once	TRBV5-6	TRBD1	TRBJ2-3	CASSPWTGHTDTQYF	TGTGCCAGCAGCCCCTGGACAGGACACACAGATACGCAGTATTTT
NA	TRBV4-1	TRBD1	TRBJ2-3	CASSQEFVETGGRRNTQYF	TGCGCCAGCAGCCAGGAGTTTGTGGAGACAGGGGGTCGTCGCAATACGCAGTATTTT
NA	TRBV13	TRBD2	TRBJ2-1	CASSTLAGGLNEQFF	TGTGCCAGCAGTACACTAGCGGGAGGGTTAAATGAGCAGTTCTTC
NA	TRBV7-9	TRBD1	TRBJ2-7	CASSHGQGEQYF	TGTGCCAGCAGCCACGGACAGGGCGAGCAGTACTTC
NA	TRBV7-6	NA	TRBJ2-1	CASSLNPLHRDSTYNEQFF	TGTGCCAGCAGCTTAAACCCCCTCCACCGGGACTCTACCTACAATGAGCAGTTCTTC
NA	TRBV6-5	NA	TRBJ1-2	CATGRDTSYGYTF	TGTGCCACTGGACGGGACACCTCATATGGCTACACCTTC
once	TRBV28	NA	TRBJ1-2	CASSRQGGGYTF	TGTGCCAGCAGTCGCCAGGGAGGTGGCTACACCTTC
NA	TRBV7-3	NA	TRBJ2-7	CASSLTAGEQYF	TGTGCCAGCAGCTTAACTGCGGGGGAGCAGTACTTC
few	TRBV28	TRBD1	TRBJ2-2	CASSGQGGTGELFF	TGTGCCAGCAGCGGACAGGGAGGCACCGGGGAGCTGTTTTTT
NA	TRBV11-3	TRBD2	TRBJ2-7	CASSSSGNAYEQYF	TGTGCCAGCAGTTCTAGCGGGAATGCCTACGAGCAGTACTTC
NA	TRBV4-1	TRBD2	TRBJ2-1	CASSQVKTGLASGEQFF	TGCGCCAGCAGCCAAGTCAAAACGGGACTAGCCAGCGGTGAGCAGTTCTTC
NA	TRBV27	TRBD2	TRBJ2-2	CASSLRGLAGGRTGELFF	TGTGCCAGCAGTTTACGGGGACTAGCGGGAGGACGGACCGGGGAGCTGTTTTTT
NA	TRBV5-4	TRBD2	TRBJ2-7	CASSLGTSGRTYEQYF	TGTGCCAGCAGCTTGGGGACTAGCGGGAGGACCTACGAGCAGTACTTC
NA	TRBV27	TRBD2	TRBJ2-1	CASSLSVAGGPEQFF	TGTGCCAGCAGTTTATCGGTAGCGGGAGGTCCTGAGCAGTTCTTC
NA	TRBV4-2	NA	TRBJ1-4	CASSPEVANEKLFF	TGTGCCAGCAGCCCGGAGGTGGCTAATGAAAAACTGTTTTTT
NA	TRBV7-9	TRBD1	TRBJ1-2	CASSLGQGAAGYTF	TGTGCCAGCAGCTTAGGGCAGGGGGCAGCTGGCTACACCTTC
NA	TRBV7-3	TRBD1	TRBJ1-1	CASSQYTGTAVNTEAFF	TGTGCCAGCAGCCAATATACCGGGACAGCGGTAAACACTGAAGCTTTCTTT
NA	TRBV19	NA	TRBJ1-1	CASSLGEGTEAFF	TGTGCCAGTAGCCTGGGGGAGGGCACTGAAGCTTTCTTT
NA	TRBV9	NA	TRBJ2-1	CASSVFPGNNEQFF	TGTGCCAGCAGCGTATTCCCAGGAAACAATGAGCAGTTCTTC
NA	TRBV2	NA	TRBJ1-1	CASSEMGGTEAFF	TGTGCCAGCAGTGAGATGGGGGGCACTGAAGCTTTCTTT
once	TRBV11-3	TRBD1	TRBJ1-1	CASSSRDSKVEAFF	TGTGCCAGCAGCTCCCGGGACAGTAAAGTGGAAGCTTTCTTT
NA	TRBV4-3	NA	TRBJ1-5	CASSRGGSNQPQHF	TGCGCCAGCAGCCGGGGGGGAAGCAATCAGCCCCAGCATTTT
NA	TRBV3-1/TRBV3-2	TRBD2	TRBJ2-2	CASLERGLTGELFF	TGTGCCAGCCTGGAGCGGGGACTCACCGGGGAGCTGTTTTTT
NA	TRBV2	NA	TRBJ1-3	CASSGLSGNTIYF	TGTGCCTCTAGCGGGCTCTCTGGAAACACCATATATTTT